The rows below give T cell receptor beta chains drawn from one sample of a study of blood T cell repertoires in COVID-19. Some clones are missing from TCRdb's copy, which holds only in-frame ones; the method was immunoSEQ multiplex PCR. The sample carries under 150,000 clones, less than 90% recorded once. The sequenced sample was PBMCs or T cells enriched from blood (not recorded which). All receptors come from a woman between 45 and 65 years old who had recovered from COVID-19. The CDR3 runs from the conserved cysteine through the conserved F or W. A D gene is named only where the DNA matches it firmly. A clone size is listed for some rows: how often the clone was seen (once, few, many), or a class if it is expanded.

v_call	d_call	j_call	clone_size	cdr3_nt	cdr3_aa
TRBV9	.	TRBJ2-6	.	TGTGCCAGCAGAGGACAGCAGTTAAGCGCCAACGTCCTGACTTTC	CASRGQQLSANVLTF
TRBV9	.	TRBJ2-7	.	TGTGCCAGCAGCGCCGACATATCCTACGAGCAGTACTTC	CASSADISYEQYF
TRBV30	.	TRBJ1-1	.	TGTGCCTGGACTTATCTCGGGGGAGGCACTGAAGCTTTCTTT	CAWTYLGGGTEAFF
TRBV11-3	TRBD1	TRBJ1-1	once	TGTGCCAGCAGCTCATGGACAGGGGAGAACACTGAAGCTTTCTTT	CASSSWTGENTEAFF
TRBV9	.	TRBJ2-3	.	TGTGCCAGCAGCGGGGGTCCCCCAGGGGTGACGCAGTATTTT	CASSGGPPGVTQYF
TRBV3-1/TRBV3-2	.	TRBJ2-5	once	TGTGCCAGCAGCCACCTTAAGGGGGGGCCGGAGGAGACCCAGTACTTC	CASSHLKGGPEETQYF
TRBV11-2	TRBD1	TRBJ2-7	.	TGTGCCAGCAGCCACCGGGACAGGGACTACGAGCAGTACTTC	CASSHRDRDYEQYF
TRBV10-3	.	TRBJ1-1	.	TGTGCCATCAGTGTCGTGGGGAGGGACACTGAAGCTTTCTTT	CAISVVGRDTEAFF
TRBV5-1	TRBD1	TRBJ2-1	.	TGCGCCAGCAACCGGATGACAGGGTCCTACAATGAGCAGTTCTTC	CASNRMTGSYNEQFF
TRBV19	.	TRBJ1-1	.	TGTGCCAGTAGTATCGGGGACATGAACACTGAAGCTTTCTTT	CASSIGDMNTEAFF
TRBV12-5	.	TRBJ1-5	.	TGTGCTAGTGGTACCCGACAGGATTATAGCAATCAGCCCCAGCATTTT	CASGTRQDYSNQPQHF
TRBV7-3	.	TRBJ1-2	.	TGTGCCAGCAGCACGGGGGGGACAATCCATGGCTACACCTTC	CASSTGGTIHGYTF
TRBV7-2	.	TRBJ2-3	.	TGTGCCAGCAGCTTAGCGCAGCGTTATACGCAGTATTTT	CASSLAQRYTQYF
TRBV29-1	TRBD1	TRBJ1-1	.	TGCAGCGGCTCGACAGGGAAGACTGAAGCTTTCTTT	CSGSTGKTEAFF
TRBV6-4	TRBD1	TRBJ1-1	.	TGTGCCAACACAGGGGAGGAATGCACTGAAGCTTTCTTT	CANTGEECTEAFF
TRBV18	TRBD1	TRBJ1-1	.	TGTGCCAGCTCCCCAGACAGGGACACTGAAGCTTTCTTT	CASSPDRDTEAFF
TRBV11-2	TRBD2	TRBJ2-3	.	TGTGCCAGCAGCTTAGTGCGGGGGGGCCTAGATACGCAGTATTTT	CASSLVRGGLDTQYF
TRBV5-1	TRBD1	TRBJ2-7	.	TGCGCCAGCAGCTTGGGGGACAGACAAGGAGGCGAGCAGTACTTC	CASSLGDRQGGEQYF
TRBV5-1	TRBD1	TRBJ1-4	.	TGCGCCAGCAGCACCGGGACAGGTGGCGAAAAACTGTTTTTT	CASSTGTGGEKLFF
TRBV7-9	.	TRBJ1-4	.	TGTGCCAGCACCTTTTGGGGGGATGAAAAACTGTTTTTT	CASTFWGDEKLFF
TRBV5-1	.	TRBJ2-3	.	TGCGCCAGCAGCCAACGGACAGTAGAGACGGATACGCAGTATTTT	CASSQRTVETDTQYF
TRBV7-8	TRBD1	TRBJ2-7	.	TGTGCCAGCAGCCCGAAGGACAGGGTGTTCTACGAGCAGTACTTC	CASSPKDRVFYEQYF
TRBV6-4	.	TRBJ1-1	.	TGTGCCAGCAGTGGCTCCAATCGGGGGGGCACTGAAGCTTTCTTT	CASSGSNRGGTEAFF
TRBV28	.	TRBJ2-6	.	TGTGCCAGCAGTCCTCGGGGAGAGAGCTCCTCTGGGGCCAACGTCCTGACTTTC	CASSPRGESSSGANVLTF
TRBV18	TRBD1	TRBJ1-2	.	TGTGCCAGCTCACCACCCGGGACAGGGCAAGGCTACACCTTC	CASSPPGTGQGYTF
TRBV14	TRBD1	TRBJ1-1	.	TGTGCCAGCAGCCCCCACACAGGGGGACCTGAAGCTTTCTTT	CASSPHTGGPEAFF
TRBV10-3	.	TRBJ1-1	.	TGTGCCACGAGCGGGGAGACAGGTGAAGCTTTCTTT	CATSGETGEAFF
TRBV7-8	.	TRBJ1-3	few	TGTGCCAGCAGCTCCTTGACAGTCTCTGGAAACACCATATATTTT	CASSSLTVSGNTIYF
TRBV7-2	TRBD1	TRBJ2-5	.	TGTGCCAGCAGCGCACAAGGACAGGGAGGGACCCAGTACTTC	CASSAQGQGGTQYF
TRBV4-1	.	TRBJ1-2	.	TGCGCCAGCAGCCAACGACAGGCAGGGAGCTATGGCTACACCTTC	CASSQRQAGSYGYTF
TRBV4-1	TRBD1	TRBJ2-7	once	TGCGCCAGCAGCCAGGGGACAGGGGACTACGAGCAGTACTTC	CASSQGTGDYEQYF
TRBV19	.	TRBJ1-4	.	TGTGCCAGTAGTTTCATCTACCGATTCATACGGGCGGGGAGAAATGAAAAACTGTTTTTT	CASSFIYRFIRAGRNEKLFF
TRBV2	.	TRBJ2-7	.	TGTGCCAGCAGTGACCCCCCCGGGGGACGGAGCTCCTACGAGCAGTACTTC	CASSDPPGGRSSYEQYF